This T cell receptor (beta chain) appears in the sequencing data of a study of early T cells in non-severe SARS-CoV-2 infection. Study-wide findings and caveats: Anti-spike CD8 responses were favored in VDJdb matching, and private and CD4 specificities were missed.

This clonotype was detected ten times or more. The antigen is not known. Each cDNA molecule carried a unique molecular identifier. From the 5' RACE reads, TCRdb called clonotypes with MiXCR, one entry per CDR3 protein. Of about 17,000 distinct CDR3 sequences listed, about 6% were seen once; the top ten hold about 6.4%. Germline V gene lookup returns CDR1 SGHTA and CDR2 FQGTGA. J gave up 7 bases and V 5 bases, and 15 bases lay outside the gene matches. CDR3 length: 18 amino acids. The receptor's source is an adult who was a healthcare worker with PCR-confirmed SARS-CoV-2 infection or an uninfected control (not recorded which). The specimen comprised whole blood, sampled at baseline. This chain uses TRBV7-3 with TRBJ2-1; 12 bases match TRBD1. The CDR3 loop is CASSPTAPGQGARNEQFF. The CDR3 DNA sequence: TGTGCCAGCAGCCCTACGGCCCCGGGACAGGGGGCGAGGAATGAGCAGTTCTTC.